Listed here are 22 T cell receptor beta chains from one sample, sequenced in a study of cytotoxic CD8 clonotypes in ibrutinib-treated CLL. This table comes from immunoSEQ multiplex PCR, and its TCRdb copy is limited to in-frame clones, with some not included. Here the sample spans 200,000 to 250,000 clones, roughly three quarters being singletons. The material was PBMCs, obtained after 12 months of ibrutinib treatment. The receptors were sampled from a human donor with chronic lymphocytic leukemia.

The chain is built from TRBV5-1 and TRBJ2-5, with 8 bases fitting TRBD1. The germline V gene has CDR1 SGHRS and CDR2 YFSETQ. This CDR3 spans 17 amino acids. J was trimmed by 5 bases and V by 0 bases; bases with no gene match: 12. The CDR3 loop is CASSLGLRQGMEETQYF. CDR3 in DNA: TGCGCCAGCAGCTTGGGCCTCCGACAGGGGATGGAGGAGACCCAGTACTTC.

Turning to this clone: Mismatch with germline at one junction end may stem from a read error. The chain combines TRBV7-7 with TRBJ2-1; D is ambiguous. Per the germline V gene, CDR1 is SSHAT and CDR2 is FNYEAQ (reference sequence). The CDR3 spans 14 residues. The CDR3 protein is CASSRWDSYNEQFF. The CDR3 DNA reads as TGTGCTAGCAGCCGATGGGACTCCTACAATGAGCAGTTCTTC.

The chain recombines TRBV10-3 with TRBJ2-3; D is possibly TRBD1 or TRBD2 (5 bases each). The ends were cut back, 3 bases at V and 7 bases at J, with 20 bases in the middle. Germline lookup yields CDR1 ENHRY and CDR2 SYGVKD. The length of the CDR3 is 16 residues. CDR3 DNA sequence: TGTGCCATCAGTGAACAGGCCGGGGTCCTAGGAAATACGCAGTATTTT. As protein: CAISEQAGVLGNTQYF.

Here the CDR3 reads CASRGGSGELFF. CDR3 nucleotides: TGTGCCAGCCGGGGCGGGAGCGGGGAGCTGTTTTTT. The gene calls are TRBV2 and TRBJ2-2, with TRBD2 matching 7 bases. Per germline, CDR1 SNHLY and CDR2 FYNNEI. With V trimmed by 8 bases and J by 7 bases, 4 bases remained unmatched. CDR3 length: 12 amino acids.

This clone was found once. The chain couples TRBV27 to TRBJ2-7, with D unresolved. The V gene lost 1 base and the J gene lost 4 bases, with 11 bases spanning the gap. The CDR3 loop spans 14 amino acids. Germline CDR1 is MNHEY and CDR2 is SMNVEV (reference sequence). As DNA, the CDR3 is TGTGCCAGCAGTTTATTATTCTCGACTTACGAGCAGTACTTC. It codes for CASSLLFSTYEQYF.

The rearrangement joins TRBV6-1 to TRBJ1-2; D is unclear. CDR3 length: 14 amino acids. CDR1 is MNHNS and CDR2 is SASEGT in the germline V gene. Deletions cut 4 bases from V and 2 bases from J, with 11 bases between. In DNA form, the CDR3 reads TGTGCCAGCAGTGGGCCTGGGCGGAACTATGGCTACACCTTC. Translating gives CASSGPGRNYGYTF.

The chain carries TRBV10-2 and TRBJ2-7; D could derive from TRBD1 or TRBD2 (6 bases each). V was shortened by 7 bases and J by 1 base, with 11 bases between the two germline ends. Germline loops: CDR1 WSHSY, CDR2 SAAADI. The CDR3 is 13 amino acids. CDR3: CASTGDNSYEQYF. The CDR3 DNA sequence: TGCGCCAGCACGGGGGACAATTCCTACGAGCAGTACTTC.

Concerning this clone itself: At one end, the junction sequence differs from germline, possibly due to a read error. The CDR3 bases are TGTGCTAGCAGCACCGGGACAGCAACTAATGAAAAACTGTTTTTT. Protein product: CASSTGTATNEKLFF. The J gene is TRBJ1-4, the V gene TRBV7-7, with TRBD1 matching over 7 bases. The CDR3 consists of 15 residues. CDR1 is SSHAT and CDR2 is FNYEAQ in the germline V gene (reference sequence).

The gene calls are TRBV18 and TRBJ2-2; 10 bases agree with TRBD2. CDR1 is KGHSH and CDR2 is LQKENI in the germline V gene. The CDR3 is made up of 18 amino acids. J was trimmed by 5 bases and V by 3 bases; bases with no gene match: 12. The CDR3 protein is CASSPPLWLAGVTGELFF. For the CDR3, the DNA is TGTGCCAGCTCACCGCCGTTGTGGCTAGCGGGAGTTACCGGGGAGCTGTTTTTT.

This clone came up once. The V gene is TRBV20-1, the J gene TRBJ2-1; D is possibly TRBD1 or TRBD2 (6 bases each). Germline assignment: CDR1 DFQATT and CDR2 SNEGSKA (reference sequence). V shed 5 bases and J shed 14 bases, with 16 bases lying between them. This CDR3 comprises 11 residues. Here the CDR3 reads CSAPDRWGEFF. As DNA, the CDR3 is TGCAGTGCTCCTGACAGGTGGGGGGAGTTCTTC.

As regards this clone: Sequence at one end of the junction differs from germline and may be a read error. This sequence joins TRBV5-6 and TRBJ2-7, with D tentatively TRBD2 (7 bases). The CDR3 is 16 residues long. Per the germline V gene, CDR1 is SGHDT and CDR2 is YYEEEE. This chain's CDR3 is CANSSRGARNLNEQYF. In DNA, the CDR3 is TGTGCCAACAGCTCCCGGGGGGCCCGTAACCTGAACGAGCAGTACTTC.

V is TRBV10-2 and J is TRBJ2-1, with 12 nucleotides matching TRBD2. After removal of 5 bases from V and 7 bases from J, the junction contained 6 bases not matched to a gene. The CDR3 length is 15 residues. Germline CDR1 WSHSY, CDR2 SAAADI. The chain's CDR3 is CASSRLAGAGNEQFF. CDR3 DNA sequence: TGCGCCAGCAGTCGACTAGCGGGAGCGGGTAATGAGCAGTTCTTC.

The J gene is TRBJ2-2, the V gene TRBV5-1; either TRBD1 or TRBD2 may fit D (5 bases each). This CDR3 contains 15 residues. The germline V gene encodes CDR1 SGHRS and CDR2 YFSETQ. V was pared by 0 bases and J by 5 bases, with 11 bases between. For the CDR3, the DNA is TGCGCCAGCAGCTTGGTTTCGGGGCTTACCGGGGAGCTGTTTTTT. This encodes CASSLVSGLTGELFF.

The chain employs TRBV15 and TRBJ2-3, with D tentatively TRBD2 (6 bases). In germline, CDR1 is LNHNV, CDR2 YYDKDF (reference sequence). V was cut by 1 base and J by 1 base, with 21 bases left in between. This CDR3 contains 19 residues. CDR3 sequence: CATSRVPGWGEQGTDTQYF. As DNA, the CDR3 is TGTGCCACCAGCAGAGTCCCTGGGTGGGGGGAACAGGGCACAGATACGCAGTATTTT. The full variable domain, rest sourced from reference TRBV15 and TRBJ2-3, is DAMVIQNPRYQVTQFGKPVTLSCSQTLNHNVMYWYQQKSSQAPKLLFHYYDKDFNNEADTPDNFQSRRPNTSFCFLDIRSPGLGDTAMYLCATSRVPGWGEQGTDTQYFGPGTRLTVL.

The V gene is TRBV19, the J gene TRBJ1-1, with D possibly matching TRBD1 (6 bases). Germline CDR1 LNHDA, CDR2 SQIVND (reference sequence). The V end was cut by 4 bases, the J end by 8 bases, with 11 bases between. The CDR3 is 12 residues long. CDR3 in DNA: TGTGCCAGTAGTAATACCGGGACAGAAGCTTTCTTT. Amino acid sequence: CASSNTGTEAFF.

This clone was picked up one time. The V and J genes are TRBV19 and TRBJ2-6; D not certain. Trimming cost V 5 bases and J 5 bases, with 10 bases left between them. CDR3 size: 14 residues. Germline CDR1 LNHDA, CDR2 SQIVND (reference sequence). Here the CDR3 DNA reads TGTGCCAGTAGTCAACCGTTACGGGCCAACGTCCTGACTTTC. It is translated as CASSQPLRANVLTF.

This chain uses TRBV2 with TRBJ2-1, with 8 positions matching TRBD2. CDR3 length equals 15 residues. With V trimmed by 2 bases and J by 8 bases, 8 bases remained unmatched. Germline V gene lookup returns CDR1 SNHLY and CDR2 FYNNEI. The CDR3 coding sequence is TGTGCCAGCAGTGAACTTGCGGGAGGTTCGTATGAGCAGTTCTTC. Translating gives CASSELAGGSYEQFF.

As concerns this clone: Germline and junction disagree at one end, which may indicate a read error. The V call is TRBV7-7, the J call TRBJ2-1; 9 bases line up with TRBD2. This CDR3 region has 15 residues. Germline CDR1 SSHAT, CDR2 FNYEAQ (reference sequence). CDR3 in DNA: TGTGCTAGCAGCTTTGGCGGGAGGGAGAGCAATGAGCAGTTCTTC. Translating it yields CASSFGGRESNEQFF.

The CDR3 reads CASSQWGLASGRVDTQYF. CDR3 nucleotide sequence: TGCGCCAGCAGCCAATGGGGTTTGGCTAGCGGGAGGGTGGATACGCAGTATTTT. The chain is built from TRBV4-1 and TRBJ2-3; 12 positions match TRBD2. With 2 bases clipped from V and 6 bases from J, the junction kept 12 bases outside the gene matches. This CDR3 contains 18 residues. Germline-derived CDR1 and CDR2 are MGHRA and YSYEKL.

V gene TRBV13 combines with J gene TRBJ2-5; 7 nucleotides align to TRBD2. The CDR3 has 17 residues. The J segment lost 2 bases and the V segment lost 5 bases, leaving 14 bases of the junction unmatched. Germline V lookup: CDR1 PRHDT, CDR2 FYEKMQ (reference sequence). The CDR3 sequence: CASSPLTSARLQETQYF. The CDR3 region has the DNA TGTGCCAGCAGCCCGTTAACTAGCGCGAGATTACAAGAGACCCAGTACTTC.

This clone was counted between two and nine times. This chain connects TRBV27 to TRBJ2-7, with TRBD1 as a possible D gene (6 bases). Deletions cut 9 bases from V and 2 bases from J, with 14 bases between. CDR3 length equals 13 residues. In germline, CDR1 is MNHEY, CDR2 SMNVEV (reference sequence). The CDR3 region has the DNA TGTGCCAGTTTCACAGGGAAGACCTACGAGCAGTACTTC. The encoded protein is CASFTGKTYEQYF.

The chain carries TRBV27 and TRBJ1-6; D unresolved. V dropped 7 bases and J dropped 4 bases, with 8 bases sitting between them. Germline CDR1 and CDR2: MNHEY and SMNVEV (reference sequence). CDR3 length: 13 amino acids. CDR3 residues: CASMFNYNSPLHF. The CDR3 nucleotides read TGTGCCAGCATGTTCAATTATAATTCACCCCTCCACTTT.